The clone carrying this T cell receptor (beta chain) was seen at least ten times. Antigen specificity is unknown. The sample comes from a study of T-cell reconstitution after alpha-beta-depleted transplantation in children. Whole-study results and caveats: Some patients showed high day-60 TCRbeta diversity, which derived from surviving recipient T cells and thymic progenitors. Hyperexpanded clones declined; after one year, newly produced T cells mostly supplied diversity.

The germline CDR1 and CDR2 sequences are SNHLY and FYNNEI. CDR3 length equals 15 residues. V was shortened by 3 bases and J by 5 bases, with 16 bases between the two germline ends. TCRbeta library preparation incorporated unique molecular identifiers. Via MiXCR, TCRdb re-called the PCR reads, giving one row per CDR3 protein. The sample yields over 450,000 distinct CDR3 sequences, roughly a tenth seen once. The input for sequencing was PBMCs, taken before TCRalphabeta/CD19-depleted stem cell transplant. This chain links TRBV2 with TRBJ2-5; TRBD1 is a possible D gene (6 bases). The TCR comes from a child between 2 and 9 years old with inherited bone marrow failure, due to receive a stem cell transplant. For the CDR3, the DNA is TGTGCCAGCAGTGATCACAGGGACGGGATCGAGACCCAGTACTTC. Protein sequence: CASSDHRDGIETQYF.